This T cell receptor (beta chain) was observed in a study of blood T cell repertoires in COVID-19. The data were produced by immunoSEQ multiplex PCR, yet TCRdb's version contains in-frame clones alone and is incomplete. The table lists around 130,000 clones, approximately 84% of them singletons. The CDR3 loop spans 14 amino acids. The germline V gene has CDR1 KGHSH and CDR2 LQKENI. V lost 8 bases and J 3 bases, leaving 15 bases between the germline ends. The sample taken for sequencing was peripheral blood. The clonotype originates from a human donor in a cohort sampled during active COVID-19. This rearrangement joins TRBV18 to TRBJ2-3; D perhaps matches TRBD1 (6 bases). The CDR3 here is CASVDRYGTDTQYF. As DNA, the CDR3 is TGTGCCAGCGTGGACAGATATGGGACAGATACGCAGTATTTT.